This TCR beta chain was sequenced for a study of blood T cells in healthy people across ages. A second PCR, run for roughly 7 to 11 cycles, used a sample-barcoded 5' primer plus a J-beta primer mix. TCRdb fed the 5' RACE reads into MiXCR, producing one record per CDR3 protein. The sample lists 800,000 to 950,000 distinct CDR3 sequences; 35% to 40% were seen once. V was pared by 7 bases and J by 5 bases, with 9 bases of the junction left unmatched. The CDR3 has 14 amino acids. CDR1 is MNHNY and CDR2 is SVGAGI in the germline V gene (reference sequence). Study findings and constraints: Age showed a roughly linear inverse relationship with TCR beta diversity per million T cells.

This clonotype has more than one count but fewer than ten. What it binds is not known. This chain joins TRBV6-6 and TRBJ2-5, with 8 bases fitting TRBD1. The origin of this receptor is a man younger than 30 in good health. The sequenced material came from blood. CDR3 nucleotides: TGTGCCAGCACCCCTAGAACAGGGGGGGAGACCCAGTACTTC. Translated: CASTPRTGGETQYF.